This passage covers 14 T cell receptor beta chains from one sample sequenced in a study of blood T cell repertoires in COVID-19. The assay was immunoSEQ multiplex PCR, and TCRdb's table has in-frame clones only and misses some. The profile shows roughly 42,000 clones, around 87% of them singletons. Sequencing input: peripheral blood. All receptors derive from a man aged 50-60 years with active COVID-19.

In its sample, this clone was seen once. The chain is built from TRBV10-3 and TRBJ1-3, with D tentatively TRBD1 (5 bases). The germline V gene encodes CDR1 ENHRY and CDR2 SYGVKD. V was trimmed by 6 bases and J by 3 bases, leaving 18 bases between them. CDR3 length equals 16 residues. DNA of the CDR3: TGTGCCATCAGGACCTCACAGGCGCTAAATGGAAACACCATATATTTT. It encodes CAIRTSQALNGNTIYF.

The gene calls are TRBV29-1 and TRBJ2-1; a possible D gene is TRBD2 (6 bases). CDR3 length: 14 amino acids. The V gene's germline CDR1 is SQVTM and CDR2 ANQGSEA. Trimming shortened V by 2 bases and J by 2 bases, and 10 bases separated the two germline ends. This chain's CDR3 is CSVEIRGTYNEQFF. As DNA, the CDR3 is TGCAGCGTTGAAATCCGGGGGACCTACAATGAGCAGTTCTTC.

This chain connects TRBV14 to TRBJ1-1, with D uncertain. Trimming took 0 bases from V and 10 from J, leaving 15 bases between them. CDR1 SGHDN and CDR2 FVKESK come from the germline V gene. The length of the CDR3 is 14 residues. The CDR3 sequence is CASSQEFRSTVAFF. The CDR3 bases are TGTGCCAGCAGCCAAGAATTTAGGAGCACGGTAGCTTTCTTT. Based on the CDR3 plus reference TRBV14 and TRBJ1-1, the full variable domain is EAGVTQFPSHSVIEKGQTVTLRCDPISGHDNLYWYRRVMGKEIKFLLHFVKESKQDESGMPNNRFLAERTGGTYSTLKVQPAELEDSGVYFCASSQEFRSTVAFFGQGTRLTVV.

This chain links TRBV5-6 with TRBJ2-1; a possible D gene is TRBD2 (6 bases). This CDR3 region has 11 residues. Germline assignment: CDR1 SGHDT and CDR2 YYEEEE. Deletions cut 4 bases from V and 14 bases from J, with 13 bases between. The CDR3 spells CASSIRDWEFF. Here the CDR3 DNA reads TGTGCCAGCAGCATACGGGACTGGGAGTTCTTC.

The chain carries TRBV10-1 and TRBJ2-1; TRBD2 matches at 7 bases. J lost 10 bases, V lost 4 bases, and 13 bases had no gene match. The germline V gene encodes CDR1 WNHNN and CDR2 SYGVQD (reference sequence). CDR3 length: 15 amino acids. DNA of the CDR3: TGCGCCAGCAGTGGAGTAGCGGGCCTGAATAGGGAGCAGTTCTTC. Amino acids: CASSGVAGLNREQFF.

The DNA for the CDR3 is TGTGCCAGCAGCCTTGGACAGGCAGGCGTAAAGACCCAGTACTTC. Translated: CASSLGQAGVKTQYF. V and J are TRBV3-1 (or the pseudogene TRBV3-2) and TRBJ2-5; TRBD1 matches at 7 bases. Germline assignment: CDR1 LGHDT and CDR2 YNNKEL (reference sequence). Trimming at V came to 4 bases and at J to 6 bases, leaving 11 bases not matched to a gene. CDR3 length: 15 residues.

V usage is TRBV30 and J usage is TRBJ2-7, with D maybe TRBD1 (6 bases). The CDR3 is made up of 17 amino acids. Per germline, CDR1 GTSNPN and CDR2 SVGIG (reference sequence). The V end was cut by 0 bases, the J end by 2 bases, with 20 bases between. The CDR3 loop is CAWSVRSTDRRPYEQYF. The CDR3 DNA follows: TGTGCCTGGAGTGTACGTAGCACCGACAGGCGACCCTACGAGCAGTACTTC.

V is TRBV5-5 and J is TRBJ1-6, with D possibly matching TRBD1 (5 bases). The CDR3 is 15 residues long. With 0 bases removed from V and 5 bases from J, the gap between germline ends came to 9 bases. Germline lookup yields CDR1 SGHKS and CDR2 YYEKEE (reference sequence). The CDR3 region is CASSLGSGNNSPLHF. CDR3 coding DNA: TGTGCCAGCAGCTTGGGGTCAGGGAATAATTCACCCCTCCACTTT. Complete variable domain (other parts from reference TRBV5-5 and TRBJ1-6): DAGVTQSPTHLIKTRGQQVTLRCSPISGHKSVSWYQQVLGQGPQFIFQYYEKEERGRGNFPDRFSARQFPNYSSELNVNALLLGDSALYLCASSLGSGNNSPLHFGNGTRLTVT.

This clone is a singleton in its sample. The V gene is TRBV30, the J gene TRBJ2-2; 14 nucleotides match TRBD2. CDR3 length: 18 amino acids. With V trimmed by 0 bases and J by 4 bases, 7 bases remained unmatched. CDR1 is GTSNPN and CDR2 is SVGIG in the germline V gene (reference sequence). Here the CDR3 reads CAWSVGGLAGAFTGELFF. The CDR3 DNA sequence: TGTGCCTGGAGTGTAGGGGGACTAGCGGGGGCCTTCACCGGGGAGCTGTTTTTT.

The rearrangement links TRBV18 to TRBJ1-2; perhaps TRBD1 as D (5 bases). Germline CDR1 is KGHSH and CDR2 is LQKENI. Trimming left V 3 bases short and J 4 bases short, with 15 bases between. This CDR3 has 15 amino acids. In DNA, the CDR3 is TGTGCCAGCTCACCTGCAACCTTGACAGTCTATGGCTACACCTTC. The encoded protein is CASSPATLTVYGYTF.

This rearrangement joins TRBV6-1 to TRBJ2-7; no definite D call. The V end was cut by 1 base, the J end by 0 bases, with 10 bases between. The germline V gene has CDR1 MNHNS and CDR2 SASEGT. The CDR3 extends over 15 amino acids. The CDR3 reads CASSEGQLGSYEQYF. CDR3 DNA sequence: TGTGCCAGCAGTGAAGGGCAGCTAGGCTCCTACGAGCAGTACTTC.

The chain combines TRBV5-5 with TRBJ2-7; D remains unclear. The CDR3 covers 14 residues. Germline loops: CDR1 SGHKS, CDR2 YYEKEE (reference sequence). V was trimmed by 6 bases and J by 2 bases, leaving 15 bases between them. DNA for the CDR3: TGTGCCAGCACCGCGAACCCCGGAGCCTACGAGCAGTACTTC. Encoded protein: CASTANPGAYEQYF.

This chain connects TRBV29-1 to TRBJ2-1; D is ambiguous. V shed 4 bases and J shed 5 bases, with 3 bases lying between them. This CDR3 has 10 amino acids. Looked up from germline, CDR1 is SQVTM and CDR2 is ANQGSEA. DNA for the CDR3: TGCAGCGTTGGGCACAATGAGCAGTTCTTC. Residues: CSVGHNEQFF.

Comments on this clone: Mismatch with germline at one junction end may stem from a read error. The gene calls are TRBV7-7 and TRBJ2-5; 7 nucleotides match TRBD2. This CDR3 is built from 13 residues. The V gene's germline CDR1 is SSHAT and CDR2 FNYEAQ (reference sequence). The CDR3 protein is CASSGGLEETQYF. In DNA, the CDR3 is TGTGCTAGCAGCGGAGGACTAGAAGAGACCCAGTACTTC.